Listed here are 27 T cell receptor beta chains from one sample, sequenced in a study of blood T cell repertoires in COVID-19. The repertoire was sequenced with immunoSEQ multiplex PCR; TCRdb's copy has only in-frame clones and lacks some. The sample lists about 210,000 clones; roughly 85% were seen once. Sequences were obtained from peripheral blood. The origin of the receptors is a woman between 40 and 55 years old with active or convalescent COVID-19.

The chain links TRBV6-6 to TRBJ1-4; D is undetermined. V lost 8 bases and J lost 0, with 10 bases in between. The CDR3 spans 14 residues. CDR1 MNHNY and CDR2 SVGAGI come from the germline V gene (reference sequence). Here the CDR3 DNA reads TGTGCCAGCCTATCAGGCGCAACTAATGAAAAACTGTTTTTT. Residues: CASLSGATNEKLFF.

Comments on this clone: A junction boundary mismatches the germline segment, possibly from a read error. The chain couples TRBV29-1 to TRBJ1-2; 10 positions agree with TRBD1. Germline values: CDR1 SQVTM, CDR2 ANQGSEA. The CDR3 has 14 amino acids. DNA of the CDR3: TGCAACGTTGTGGGGACAGGGGTTAACTATGGCTACACCTTC. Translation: CNVVGTGVNYGYTF.

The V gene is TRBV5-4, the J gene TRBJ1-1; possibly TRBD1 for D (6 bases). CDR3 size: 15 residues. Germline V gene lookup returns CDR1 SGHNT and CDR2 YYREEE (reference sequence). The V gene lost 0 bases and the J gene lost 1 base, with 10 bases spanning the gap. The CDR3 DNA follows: TGTGCCAGCAGCTTGGGAGGGGGAAGGAACACTGAAGCTTTCTTT. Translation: CASSLGGGRNTEAFF. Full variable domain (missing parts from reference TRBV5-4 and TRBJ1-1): ETGVTQSPTHLIKTRGQQVTLRCSSQSGHNTVSWYQQALGQGPQFIFQYYREEENGRGNFPPRFSGLQFPNYSSELNVNALELDDSALYLCASSLGGGRNTEAFFGQGTRLTVV.

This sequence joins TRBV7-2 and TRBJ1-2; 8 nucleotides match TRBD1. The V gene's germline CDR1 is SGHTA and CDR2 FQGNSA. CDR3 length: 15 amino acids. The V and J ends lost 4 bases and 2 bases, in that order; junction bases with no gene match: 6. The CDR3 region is CASSYRDRRNYGYTF. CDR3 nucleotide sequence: TGTGCCAGCAGCTACCGGGACAGGAGAAACTATGGCTACACCTTC.

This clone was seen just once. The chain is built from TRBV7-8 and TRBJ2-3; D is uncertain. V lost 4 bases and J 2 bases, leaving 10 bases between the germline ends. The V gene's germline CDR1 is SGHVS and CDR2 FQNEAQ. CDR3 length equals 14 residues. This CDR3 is CASSSRGITDTQYF. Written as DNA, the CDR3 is TGTGCCAGCAGCTCCCGAGGCATCACAGATACGCAGTATTTT.

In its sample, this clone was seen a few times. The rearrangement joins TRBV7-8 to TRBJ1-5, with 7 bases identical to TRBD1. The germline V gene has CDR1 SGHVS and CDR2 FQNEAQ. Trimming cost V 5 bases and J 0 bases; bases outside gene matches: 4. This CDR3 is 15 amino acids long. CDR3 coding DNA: TGTGCCAGCAGCCAGTGGGACAGTAGCAATCAGCCCCAGCATTTT. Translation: CASSQWDSSNQPQHF. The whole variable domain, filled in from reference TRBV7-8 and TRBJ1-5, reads GAGVSQSPRYKVAKRGQDVALRCDPISGHVSLFWYQQALGQGPEFLTYFQNEAQLDKSGLPSDRFFAERPEGSVSTLKIQRTQQEDSAVYLCASSQWDSSNQPQHFGDGTRLSIL.

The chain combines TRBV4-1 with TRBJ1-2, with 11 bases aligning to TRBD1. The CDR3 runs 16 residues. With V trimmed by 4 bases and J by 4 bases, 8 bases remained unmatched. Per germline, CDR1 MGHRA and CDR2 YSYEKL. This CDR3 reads CASSRGQGALIYGYTF. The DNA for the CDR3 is TGCGCCAGCAGCCGAGGACAGGGGGCACTGATCTATGGCTACACCTTC.

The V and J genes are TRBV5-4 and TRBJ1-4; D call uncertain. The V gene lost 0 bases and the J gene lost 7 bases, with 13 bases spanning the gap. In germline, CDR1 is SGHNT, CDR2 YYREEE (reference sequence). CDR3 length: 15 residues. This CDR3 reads CASSLGVGRGEKLFF. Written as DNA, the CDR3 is TGTGCCAGCAGCTTGGGTGTTGGGCGGGGTGAAAAACTGTTTTTT.

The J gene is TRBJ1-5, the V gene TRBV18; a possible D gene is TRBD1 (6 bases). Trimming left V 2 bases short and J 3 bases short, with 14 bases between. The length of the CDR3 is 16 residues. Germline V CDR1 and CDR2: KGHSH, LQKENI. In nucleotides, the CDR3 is TGTGCCAGCTCACCAACAGGGTTGGTAGACAATCAGCCCCAGCATTTT. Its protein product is CASSPTGLVDNQPQHF.

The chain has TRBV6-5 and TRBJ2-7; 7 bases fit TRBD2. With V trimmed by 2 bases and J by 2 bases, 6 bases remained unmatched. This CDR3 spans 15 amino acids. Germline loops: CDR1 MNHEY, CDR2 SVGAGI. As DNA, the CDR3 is TGTGCCAGCAGTTACGCTGCGGGGGTTCCCTACGAGCAGTACTTC. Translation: CASSYAAGVPYEQYF.

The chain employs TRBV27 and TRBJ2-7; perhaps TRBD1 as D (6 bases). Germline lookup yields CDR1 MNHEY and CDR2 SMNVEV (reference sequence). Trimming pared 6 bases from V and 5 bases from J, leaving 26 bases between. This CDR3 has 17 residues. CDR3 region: CASSLPNRASLLNEQYF. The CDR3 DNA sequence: TGTGCCAGCAGCCTACCGAACAGGGCCTCCCTTCTAAACGAGCAGTACTTC.

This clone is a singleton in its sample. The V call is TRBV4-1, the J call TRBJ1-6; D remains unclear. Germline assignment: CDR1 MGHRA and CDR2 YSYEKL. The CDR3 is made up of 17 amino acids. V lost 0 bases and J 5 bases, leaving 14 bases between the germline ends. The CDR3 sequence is CASSQDPTGGNNSPLHF. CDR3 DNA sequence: TGCGCCAGCAGCCAAGATCCGACCGGAGGGAATAATTCACCCCTCCACTTT.

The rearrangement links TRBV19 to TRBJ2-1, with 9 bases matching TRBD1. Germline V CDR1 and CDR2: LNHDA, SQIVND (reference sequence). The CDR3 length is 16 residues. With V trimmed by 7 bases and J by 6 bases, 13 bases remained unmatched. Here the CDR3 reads CASTDPGTGLVNEQFF. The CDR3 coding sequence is TGTGCCAGTACCGACCCCGGGACAGGGTTGGTCAATGAGCAGTTCTTC.

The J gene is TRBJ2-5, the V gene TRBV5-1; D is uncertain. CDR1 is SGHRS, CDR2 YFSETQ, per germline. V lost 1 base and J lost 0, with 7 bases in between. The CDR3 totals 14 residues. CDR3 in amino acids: CASSLNGYQETQYF. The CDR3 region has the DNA TGCGCCAGCAGCTTGAACGGGTACCAAGAGACCCAGTACTTC.

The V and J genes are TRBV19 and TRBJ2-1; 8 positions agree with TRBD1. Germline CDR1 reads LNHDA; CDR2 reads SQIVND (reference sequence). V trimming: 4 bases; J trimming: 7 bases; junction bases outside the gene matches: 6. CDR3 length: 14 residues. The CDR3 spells CASSKQGARNEQFF. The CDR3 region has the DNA TGTGCCAGTAGTAAGCAGGGGGCGCGGAATGAGCAGTTCTTC.

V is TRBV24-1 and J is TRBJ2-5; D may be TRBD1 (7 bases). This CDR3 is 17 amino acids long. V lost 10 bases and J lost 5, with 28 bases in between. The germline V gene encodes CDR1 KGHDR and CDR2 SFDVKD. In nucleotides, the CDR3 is TGTGCCACTAGAGGGCCGCGGCGGGAAGGGGGCAGTGAGACCCAGTACTTC. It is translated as CATRGPRREGGSETQYF.

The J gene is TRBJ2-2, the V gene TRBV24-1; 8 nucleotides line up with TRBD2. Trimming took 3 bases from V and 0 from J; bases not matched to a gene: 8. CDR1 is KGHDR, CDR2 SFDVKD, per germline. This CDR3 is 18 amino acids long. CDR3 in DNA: TGTGCCACCAGTGATCTCCCACTAGCGGATACGAACACCGGGGAGCTGTTTTTT. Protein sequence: CATSDLPLADTNTGELFF.

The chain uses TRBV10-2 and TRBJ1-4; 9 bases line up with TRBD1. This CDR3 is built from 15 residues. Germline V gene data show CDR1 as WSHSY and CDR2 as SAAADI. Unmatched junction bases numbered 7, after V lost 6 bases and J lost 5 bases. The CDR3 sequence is CASSPGTGRNEKLFF. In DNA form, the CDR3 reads TGCGCCAGCAGCCCCGGGACAGGGCGGAATGAAAAACTGTTTTTT.

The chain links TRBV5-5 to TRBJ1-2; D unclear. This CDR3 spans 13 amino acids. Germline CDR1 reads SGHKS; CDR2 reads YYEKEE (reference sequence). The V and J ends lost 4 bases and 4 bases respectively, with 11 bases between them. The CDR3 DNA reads TGTGCCAGCAGCCCCCGAACGGGCTATGGCTACACCTTC. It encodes CASSPRTGYGYTF.

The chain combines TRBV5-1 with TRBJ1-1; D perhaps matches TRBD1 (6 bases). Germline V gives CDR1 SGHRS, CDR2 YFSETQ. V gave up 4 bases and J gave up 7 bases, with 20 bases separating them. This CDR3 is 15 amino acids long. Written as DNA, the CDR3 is TGCGCCAGCAGCCCAGCCGGGACAAGATTAGGTGAAGCTTTCTTT. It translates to CASSPAGTRLGEAFF.

The CDR3 spells CASSLRLGDSPLHF. The CDR3 DNA reads as TGCGCCAGCAGCCTCCGACTAGGGGATTCACCCCTCCACTTT. The rearrangement uses TRBV4-1 and TRBJ1-6, with D perhaps matching TRBD1 (5 bases). The CDR3 sequence is 14 residues long. Germline V gene lookup returns CDR1 MGHRA and CDR2 YSYEKL. V lost 4 bases, J lost 8 bases, and 12 bases lay in between.

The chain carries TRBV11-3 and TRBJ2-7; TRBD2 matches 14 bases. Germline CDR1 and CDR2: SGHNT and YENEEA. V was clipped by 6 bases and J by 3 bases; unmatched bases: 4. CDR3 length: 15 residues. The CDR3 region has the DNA TGTGCCAGCAGAGGGACTAGCGGGAGCATCTACGAGCAGTACTTC. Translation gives CASRGTSGSIYEQYF.

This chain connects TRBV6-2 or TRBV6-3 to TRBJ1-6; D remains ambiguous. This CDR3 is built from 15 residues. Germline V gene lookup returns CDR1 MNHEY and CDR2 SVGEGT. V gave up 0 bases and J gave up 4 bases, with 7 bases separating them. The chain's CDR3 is CASSYSKEYNSPLHF. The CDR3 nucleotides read TGTGCCAGCAGTTACTCGAAGGAGTATAATTCACCCCTCCACTTT.

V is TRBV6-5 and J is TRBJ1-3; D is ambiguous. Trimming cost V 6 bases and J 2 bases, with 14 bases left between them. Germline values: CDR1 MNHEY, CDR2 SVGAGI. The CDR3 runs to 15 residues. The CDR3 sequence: CASSPTVAAGNTIYF. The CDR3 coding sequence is TGTGCCAGCAGCCCGACTGTTGCCGCTGGAAACACCATATATTTT.

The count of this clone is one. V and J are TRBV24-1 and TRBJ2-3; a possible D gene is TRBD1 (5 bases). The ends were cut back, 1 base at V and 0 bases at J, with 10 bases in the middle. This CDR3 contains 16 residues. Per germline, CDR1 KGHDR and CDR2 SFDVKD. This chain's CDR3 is CATSDFHQGSTDTQYF. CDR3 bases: TGTGCCACCAGTGATTTTCACCAGGGTAGCACAGATACGCAGTATTTT.

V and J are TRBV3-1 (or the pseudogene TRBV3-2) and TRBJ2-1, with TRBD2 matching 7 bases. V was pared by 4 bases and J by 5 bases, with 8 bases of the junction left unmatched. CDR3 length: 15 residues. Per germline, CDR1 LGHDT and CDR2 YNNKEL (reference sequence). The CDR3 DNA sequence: TGTGCCAGCAGCCCCCGTCGGGGGGTCGACAATGAGCAGTTCTTC. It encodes CASSPRRGVDNEQFF.

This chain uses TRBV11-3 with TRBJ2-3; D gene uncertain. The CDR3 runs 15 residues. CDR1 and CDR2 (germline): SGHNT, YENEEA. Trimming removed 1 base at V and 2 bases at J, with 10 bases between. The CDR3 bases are TGTGCCAGCAGCTTAGTGGTAGGAGTCACAGATACGCAGTATTTT. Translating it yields CASSLVVGVTDTQYF.